The source of this T cell receptor beta chain is a study of shared clonotypes between healthy human individuals. Each subset's genomic DNA was split evenly across several immunoSEQ plates. Per the original data handling: In the immunoSEQ data, sequences were junction-only and lacked quality scores, so filtering differed. Using immunoSEQ multiplex PCR, the repertoire was profiled, and TCRdb retains in-frame clones only, with some absent. V and J calls and clone size are given by that table; D and trimming were obtained from the DNA. The data hold over a million clones, with about 76% observed a single time. This CDR3 region has 14 residues. V lost 4 bases to trimming and J lost 4 bases, with 12 bases between them. CDR1 and CDR2 from the germline V gene are SGHTA and FQGNSA.

The chain has TRBV7-2 and TRBJ2-3; D unresolved. The sample comprised memory CD4+ T cells sorted from blood. Subset of the sample: CD45RA-negative fraction. This TCR derives from a man between 18 and 35 years old in good health. The CDR3: CASSSQRPADTQYF. In nucleotides, the CDR3 is TGTGCCAGCAGCTCACAAAGACCTGCAGATACGCAGTATTTT.